The 13 T cell receptor beta chains given below trace back to one sample, sequenced in a study of cytomegalovirus exposure and HLA in healthy donors. The primer mix had 60 Vbeta and 13 Jbeta primers. Clones were read by immunoSEQ multiplex PCR, and TCRdb kept only the in-frame ones, dropping some. Its table records 150,000 to 250,000 clones. Input material: PBMCs. Source of these receptors: a boy aged 10-17 years in good health and CMV-seronegative.

V is TRBV7-2 and J is TRBJ2-2; possibly TRBD2 for D (5 bases). Trimming shortened V by 2 bases and J by 4 bases, and 8 bases separated the two germline ends. Germline lookup yields CDR1 SGHTA and CDR2 FQGNSA. CDR3 size: 14 residues. The CDR3 nucleotides are TGTGCCAGCAGCTTAATAGGGAGCACCGGGGAGCTGTTTTTT. This codes for CASSLIGSTGELFF. Full variable domain (missing parts from reference TRBV7-2 and TRBJ2-2): GAGVSQSPSNKVTEKGKDVELRCDPISGHTALYWYRQSLGQGLEFLIYFQGNSAPDKSGLPSDRFSAERTGGSVSTLTIQRTQQEDSAVYLCASSLIGSTGELFFGEGSRLTVL.

This rearrangement joins TRBV11-2 to TRBJ1-6; perhaps TRBD1 as D (5 bases). The V and J ends lost 7 bases and 8 bases respectively, with 21 bases between them. Germline CDR1 reads SGHAT; CDR2 reads FQNNGV. The CDR3 consists of 16 residues. The CDR3 is CASTLFPRDSYSPLHF. Written as DNA, the CDR3 is TGTGCCAGCACCCTTTTTCCCCGTGACAGCTATTCACCCCTCCACTTT.

The chain couples TRBV19 to TRBJ1-5, with a weak D call TRBD1 (6 bases). Germline values: CDR1 LNHDA, CDR2 SQIVND (reference sequence). V gave up 4 bases and J gave up 7 bases, with 17 bases separating them. The CDR3 loop spans 15 amino acids. The CDR3 reads CASSTITGYGQPQHF. DNA of the CDR3: TGTGCCAGTAGTACTATAACAGGGTATGGACAGCCCCAGCATTTT. Looking up the rest from reference TRBV19 and TRBJ1-5 gives the full variable domain: DGGITQSPKYLFRKEGQNVTLSCEQNLNHDAMYWYRQDPGQGLRLIYYSQIVNDFQKGDIAEGYSVSREKKESFPLTVTSAQKNPTAFYLCASSTITGYGQPQHFGDGTRLSIL.

V usage is TRBV29-1 and J usage is TRBJ1-1, with 10 bases that match TRBD1. Germline CDR1 is SQVTM and CDR2 is ANQGSEA. After removal of 4 bases from V and 1 base from J, the junction contained 18 bases not matched to a gene. CDR3 length: 19 residues. The CDR3 reads CSVAGTGEVRILSNTEAFF. The CDR3 DNA reads TGCAGCGTTGCCGGGACAGGGGAAGTCCGTATCCTATCGAACACTGAAGCTTTCTTT.

V usage is TRBV19 and J usage is TRBJ1-3; the D gene is possibly TRBD1 (5 bases). Germline CDR1 is LNHDA and CDR2 is SQIVND (reference sequence). V was trimmed by 3 bases and J by 2 bases, leaving 8 bases between them. CDR3 length: 14 residues. The CDR3 spells CASSIRGTGNTIYF. In DNA form, the CDR3 reads TGTGCCAGTAGTATTCGGGGGACTGGAAACACCATATATTTT. Filled out from reference TRBV19 and TRBJ1-3, the complete variable domain reads DGGITQSPKYLFRKEGQNVTLSCEQNLNHDAMYWYRQDPGQGLRLIYYSQIVNDFQKGDIAEGYSVSREKKESFPLTVTSAQKNPTAFYLCASSIRGTGNTIYFGEGSWLTVV.

V and J are TRBV5-4 and TRBJ1-2; 8 bases are shared with TRBD1. The CDR3 spans 15 residues. The V segment lost 1 base and the J segment 2 bases; nucleotides outside the gene matches: 4. Germline loops: CDR1 SGHNT, CDR2 YYREEE (reference sequence). The CDR3, as DNA: TGTGCCAGCAGCTTGTCGGCAGGGGGCAACTATGGCTACACCTTC. It codes for CASSLSAGGNYGYTF.

The rearrangement joins TRBV7-9 to TRBJ1-2; 10 nucleotides agree with TRBD1. This CDR3 is built from 17 residues. Looked up from germline, CDR1 is SEHNR and CDR2 is FQNEAQ (reference sequence). V was pared by 5 bases and J by 2 bases, with 11 bases of the junction left unmatched. CDR3 residues: CASSPDRGKNMNYGYTF. CDR3 in DNA: TGTGCCAGCAGCCCGGACAGGGGGAAAAATATGAACTATGGCTACACCTTC.

The chain combines TRBV18 with TRBJ1-1; no clear D gene. The germline V and J ends were trimmed by 2 bases and 11 bases, with 15 bases remaining between them. The germline CDR1 and CDR2 sequences are KGHSH and LQKENI. The length of the CDR3 is 13 residues. The CDR3 DNA reads TGTGCCAGCTCACCAATTTCCTTGGAGGAGGCTTTCTTT. Amino acids: CASSPISLEEAFF.

The V gene is TRBV30, the J gene TRBJ1-2; no firm D call. V was clipped by 7 bases and J by 2 bases, with 8 bases between them. The V gene's germline CDR1 is GTSNPN and CDR2 SVGIG (reference sequence). CDR3 length: 11 amino acids. The CDR3 coding sequence is TGTGCCTTCGGGGAGAACTATGGCTACACCTTC. It is translated as CAFGENYGYTF.

The chain recombines TRBV30 with TRBJ2-1; D may be TRBD2 (7 bases). Germline V gene lookup returns CDR1 GTSNPN and CDR2 SVGIG (reference sequence). V lost 5 bases and J lost 4, with 21 bases in between. The CDR3 spans 16 residues. Here the CDR3 reads CAWDLGGATRYNEQFF. As DNA, the CDR3 is TGTGCCTGGGACCTGGGGGGGGCTACCCGGTACAATGAGCAGTTCTTC.

The V gene is TRBV29-1, the J gene TRBJ2-7, with 7 bases that match TRBD1. This CDR3 is built from 12 residues. Germline V gene lookup returns CDR1 SQVTM and CDR2 ANQGSEA. V lost 6 bases and J lost 3; bases outside the gene matches: 5. CDR3 amino acids: CSVGTDNYEQYF. The CDR3, as DNA: TGCAGCGTGGGGACAGATAACTACGAGCAGTACTTC.

This chain uses TRBV25-1 with TRBJ2-3; D is uncertain. This CDR3 is built from 13 residues. Germline assignment: CDR1 MGHDK and CDR2 SYGVNS. Trimming pared 2 bases from V and 2 bases from J, leaving 5 bases between. For the CDR3, the DNA is TGTGCCAGCAGTGAACGGTCCACAGATACGCAGTATTTT. This translates into CASSERSTDTQYF.

The chain carries TRBV19 and TRBJ1-5; perhaps TRBD1 as D (6 bases). CDR1 and CDR2 from the germline V gene are LNHDA and SQIVND (reference sequence). The CDR3 extends over 16 amino acids. The V and J ends lost 5 bases and 1 base respectively, with 15 bases between them. The DNA of the CDR3 is TGTGCCAGTAGTGAGGGGGTTATGATAAGCAATCAGCCCCAGCATTTT. Translated, it gives CASSEGVMISNQPQHF.